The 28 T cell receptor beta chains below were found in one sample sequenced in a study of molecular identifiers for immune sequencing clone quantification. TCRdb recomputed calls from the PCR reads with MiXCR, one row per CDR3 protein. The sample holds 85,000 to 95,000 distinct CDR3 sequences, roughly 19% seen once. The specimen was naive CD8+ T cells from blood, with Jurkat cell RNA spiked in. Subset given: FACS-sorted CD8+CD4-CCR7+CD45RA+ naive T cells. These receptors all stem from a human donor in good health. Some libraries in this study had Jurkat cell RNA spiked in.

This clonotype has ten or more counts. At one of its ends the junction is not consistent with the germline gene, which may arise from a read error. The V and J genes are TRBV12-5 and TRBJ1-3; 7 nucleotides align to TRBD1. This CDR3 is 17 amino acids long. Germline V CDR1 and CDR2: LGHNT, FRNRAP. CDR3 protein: CAGGTLSTGISGNTIYF. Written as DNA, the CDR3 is TGTGCTGGTGGAACCCTATCGACAGGGATCTCTGGAAACACCATATATTTT.

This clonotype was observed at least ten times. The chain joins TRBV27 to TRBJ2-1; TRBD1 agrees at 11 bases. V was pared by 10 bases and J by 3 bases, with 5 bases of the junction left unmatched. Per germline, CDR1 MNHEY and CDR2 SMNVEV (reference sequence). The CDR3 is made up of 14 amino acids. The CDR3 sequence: CATAGTGGYNEQFF. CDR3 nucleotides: TGTGCCACCGCCGGGACAGGGGGCTACAATGAGCAGTTCTTC.

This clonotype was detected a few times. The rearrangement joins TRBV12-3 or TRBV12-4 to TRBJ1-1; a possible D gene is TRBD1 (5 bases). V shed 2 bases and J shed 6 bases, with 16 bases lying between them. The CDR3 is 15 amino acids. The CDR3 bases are TGTGCCAGCAGTTTACCCTCGGGGGGGGACGCTGAAGCTTTCTTT. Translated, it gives CASSLPSGGDAEAFF.

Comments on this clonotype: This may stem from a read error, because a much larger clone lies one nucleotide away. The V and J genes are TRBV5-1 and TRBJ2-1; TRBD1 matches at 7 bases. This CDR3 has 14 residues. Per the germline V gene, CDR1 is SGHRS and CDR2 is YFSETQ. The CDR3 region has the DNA TGCGCCAGCAGCTGGGCGGACAGGAACAATGAGCAGTGCTTC. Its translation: CASSWADRNNEQCF.

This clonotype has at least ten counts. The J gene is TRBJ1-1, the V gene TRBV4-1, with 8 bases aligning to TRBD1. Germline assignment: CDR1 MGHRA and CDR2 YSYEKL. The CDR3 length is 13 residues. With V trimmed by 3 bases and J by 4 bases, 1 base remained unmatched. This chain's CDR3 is CASSHDRGTEAFF. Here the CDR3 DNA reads TGCGCCAGCAGCCACGACAGGGGCACTGAAGCTTTCTTT.

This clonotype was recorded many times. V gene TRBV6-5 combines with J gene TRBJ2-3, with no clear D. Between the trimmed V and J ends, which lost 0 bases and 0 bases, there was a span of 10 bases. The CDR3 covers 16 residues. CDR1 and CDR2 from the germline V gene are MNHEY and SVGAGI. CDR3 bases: TGTGCCAGCAGTTACTCGACGGGCATGAGCACAGATACGCAGTATTTT. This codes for CASSYSTGMSTDTQYF.

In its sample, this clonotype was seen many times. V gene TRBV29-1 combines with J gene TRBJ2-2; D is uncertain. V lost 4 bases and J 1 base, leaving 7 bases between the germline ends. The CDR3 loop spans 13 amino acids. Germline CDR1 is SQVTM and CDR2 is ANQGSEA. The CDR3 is CSVGGENTGELFF. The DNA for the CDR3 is TGCAGCGTTGGCGGAGAGAACACCGGGGAGCTGTTTTTT.

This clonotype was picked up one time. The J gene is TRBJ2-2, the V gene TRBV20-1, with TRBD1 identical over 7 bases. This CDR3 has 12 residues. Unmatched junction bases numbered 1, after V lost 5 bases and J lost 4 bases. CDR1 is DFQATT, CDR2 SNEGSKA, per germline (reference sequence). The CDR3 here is CSAPGGTGELFF. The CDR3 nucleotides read TGCAGTGCTCCAGGGGGCACCGGGGAGCTGTTTTTT.

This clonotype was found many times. The CDR3 nucleotides are TGTGCCAGCAGTTACGGGACAGGAGGCGAGCAGTACTTC. The encoded protein is CASSYGTGGEQYF. The genes are TRBV6-5 and TRBJ2-7; 8 bases agree with TRBD1. The V gene end was trimmed by 2 bases and the J gene end by 6 bases; junction bases not matched to a gene: 3. Looked up from germline, CDR1 is MNHEY and CDR2 is SVGAGI. The CDR3 totals 13 residues.

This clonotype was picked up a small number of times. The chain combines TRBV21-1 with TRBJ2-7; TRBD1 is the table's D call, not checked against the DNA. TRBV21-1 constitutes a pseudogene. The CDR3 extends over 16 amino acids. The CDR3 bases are TGTGCCAGCAGCCCTGTAAGAGGGGGGTATTGCAACGAGCAGTACTTC. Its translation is CASSPVRGGYCNEQYF.

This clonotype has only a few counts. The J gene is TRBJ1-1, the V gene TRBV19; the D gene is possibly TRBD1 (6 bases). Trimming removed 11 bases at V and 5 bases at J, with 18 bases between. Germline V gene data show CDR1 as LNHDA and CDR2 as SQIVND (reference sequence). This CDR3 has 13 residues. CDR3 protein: CAGGDRRGTEAFF. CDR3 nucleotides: TGTGCCGGGGGGGACCGGAGGGGGACTGAAGCTTTCTTT. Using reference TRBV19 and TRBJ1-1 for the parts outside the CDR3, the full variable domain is DGGITQSPKYLFRKEGQNVTLSCEQNLNHDAMYWYRQDPGQGLRLIYYSQIVNDFQKGDIAEGYSVSREKKESFPLTVTSAQKNPTAFYLCAGGDRRGTEAFFGQGTRLTVV.

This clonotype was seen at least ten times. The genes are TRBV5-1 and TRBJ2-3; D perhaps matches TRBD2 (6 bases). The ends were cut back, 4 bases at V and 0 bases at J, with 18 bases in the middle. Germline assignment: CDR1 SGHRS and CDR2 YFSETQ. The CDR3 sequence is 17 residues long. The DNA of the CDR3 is TGCGCCAGCAGCCCTCTTCCCCAGGCGGGAAGCACAGATACGCAGTATTTT. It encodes CASSPLPQAGSTDTQYF. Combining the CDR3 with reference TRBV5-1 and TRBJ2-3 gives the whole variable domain KAGVTQTPRYLIKTRGQQVTLSCSPISGHRSVSWYQQTPGQGLQFLFEYFSETQRNKGNFPGRFSGRQFSNSRSEMNVSTLELGDSALYLCASSPLPQAGSTDTQYFGPGTRLTVL.

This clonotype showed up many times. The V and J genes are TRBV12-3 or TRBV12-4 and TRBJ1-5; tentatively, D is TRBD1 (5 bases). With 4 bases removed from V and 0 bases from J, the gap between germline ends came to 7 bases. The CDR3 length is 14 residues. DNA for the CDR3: TGTGCCAGCAGTTCGGACAATAGCAATCAGCCCCAGCATTTT. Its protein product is CASSSDNSNQPQHF.

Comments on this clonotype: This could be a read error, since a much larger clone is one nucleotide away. CDR3 region: CASSQVRGLNTGGLFF. In DNA, the CDR3 is TGCGCCAGCAGCCAAGTTCGGGGGTTGAACACCGGGGGGCTGTTTTTT. J is TRBJ2-2 and V is TRBV4-3; the D gene is possibly TRBD2 (6 bases). This CDR3 contains 16 residues. The germline V gene has CDR1 LGHNA and CDR2 YSLEER.

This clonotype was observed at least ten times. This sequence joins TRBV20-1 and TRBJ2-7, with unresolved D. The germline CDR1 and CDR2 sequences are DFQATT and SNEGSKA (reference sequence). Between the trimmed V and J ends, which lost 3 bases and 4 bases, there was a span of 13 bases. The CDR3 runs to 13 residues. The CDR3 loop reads CSASSRIRYEQYF. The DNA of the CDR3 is TGCAGTGCTAGTTCCCGGATTAGGTACGAGCAGTACTTC.

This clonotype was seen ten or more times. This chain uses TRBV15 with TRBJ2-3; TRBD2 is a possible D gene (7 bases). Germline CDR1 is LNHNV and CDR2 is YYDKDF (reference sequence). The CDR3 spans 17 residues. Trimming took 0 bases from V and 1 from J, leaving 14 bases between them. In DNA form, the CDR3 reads TGTGCCACCAGCAGAGAAAGCCGGGGGGCCGGCACAGATACGCAGTATTTT. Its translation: CATSRESRGAGTDTQYF. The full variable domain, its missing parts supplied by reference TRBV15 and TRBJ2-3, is DAMVIQNPRYQVTQFGKPVTLSCSQTLNHNVMYWYQQKSSQAPKLLFHYYDKDFNNEADTPDNFQSRRPNTSFCFLDIRSPGLGDTAMYLCATSRESRGAGTDTQYFGPGTRLTVL.

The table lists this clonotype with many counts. CDR3 sequence (DNA): TGTGCCAGCAGCTTACCAGGGAACACTGAAGCTTTCTTT. Translation gives CASSLPGNTEAFF. The chain couples TRBV7-3 to TRBJ1-1; no clear D. Trimming shortened V by 2 bases and J by 1 base, and 5 bases separated the two germline ends. Germline loops: CDR1 SGHTA, CDR2 FQGTGA. This CDR3 has 13 residues.

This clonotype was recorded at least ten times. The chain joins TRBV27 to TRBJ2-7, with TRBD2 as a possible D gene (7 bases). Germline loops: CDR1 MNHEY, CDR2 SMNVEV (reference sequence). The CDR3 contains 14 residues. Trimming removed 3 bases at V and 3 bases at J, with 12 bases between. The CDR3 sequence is CASSFGGGGYEQYF. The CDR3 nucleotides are TGTGCCAGCAGTTTTGGAGGGGGGGGCTACGAGCAGTACTTC.

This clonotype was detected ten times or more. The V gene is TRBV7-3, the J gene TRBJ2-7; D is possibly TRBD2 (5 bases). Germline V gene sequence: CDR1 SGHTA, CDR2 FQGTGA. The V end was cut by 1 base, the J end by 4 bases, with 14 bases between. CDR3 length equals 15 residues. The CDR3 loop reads CASSLNPAANYEQYF. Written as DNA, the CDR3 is TGTGCCAGCAGCTTAAATCCAGCGGCTAATTACGAGCAGTACTTC.

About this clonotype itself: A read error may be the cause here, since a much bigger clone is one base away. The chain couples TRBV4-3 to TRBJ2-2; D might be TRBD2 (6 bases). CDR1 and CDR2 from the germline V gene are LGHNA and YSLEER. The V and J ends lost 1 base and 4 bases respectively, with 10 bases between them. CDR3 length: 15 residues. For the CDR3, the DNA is TGCGCCAGCAGCCAAGGGCGGGGTGGCACCGGGGAGCTGTTTTTT. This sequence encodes CASSQGRGGTGELFF.

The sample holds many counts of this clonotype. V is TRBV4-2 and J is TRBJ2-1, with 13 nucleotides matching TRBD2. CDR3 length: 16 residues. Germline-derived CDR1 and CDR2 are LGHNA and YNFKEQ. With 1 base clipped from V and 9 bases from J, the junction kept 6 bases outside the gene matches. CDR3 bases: TGTGCCAGCAGCCAAGGGACTAGCGGGAGAGGTGGTGAGCAGTTCTTC. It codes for CASSQGTSGRGGEQFF.

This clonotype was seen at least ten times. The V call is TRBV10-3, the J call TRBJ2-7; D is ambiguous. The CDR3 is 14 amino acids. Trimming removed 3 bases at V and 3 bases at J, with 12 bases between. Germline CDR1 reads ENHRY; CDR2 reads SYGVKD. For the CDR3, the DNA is TGTGCCATCAGTGAACGGGCGGAGAACTACGAGCAGTACTTC. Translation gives CAISERAENYEQYF.

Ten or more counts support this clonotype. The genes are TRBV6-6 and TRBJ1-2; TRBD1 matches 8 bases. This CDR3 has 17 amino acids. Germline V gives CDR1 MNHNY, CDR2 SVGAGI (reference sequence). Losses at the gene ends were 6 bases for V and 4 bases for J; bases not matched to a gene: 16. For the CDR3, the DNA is TGTGCCAGCAGCCACACTGAGGACAGGGCTCAGGGCTATGGCTACACCTTC. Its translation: CASSHTEDRAQGYGYTF.

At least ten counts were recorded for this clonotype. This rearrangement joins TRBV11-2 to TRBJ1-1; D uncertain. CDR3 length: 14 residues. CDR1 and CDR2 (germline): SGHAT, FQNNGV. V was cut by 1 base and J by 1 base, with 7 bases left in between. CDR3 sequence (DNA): TGTGCCAGCAGCTTAGGTATGGGGAACACTGAAGCTTTCTTT. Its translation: CASSLGMGNTEAFF.

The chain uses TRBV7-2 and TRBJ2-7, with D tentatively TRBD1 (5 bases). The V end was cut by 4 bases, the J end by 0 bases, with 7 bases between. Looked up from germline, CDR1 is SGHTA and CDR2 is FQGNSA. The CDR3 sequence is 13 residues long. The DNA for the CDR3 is TGTGCCAGCAGCTCGGACATCTCCTACGAGCAGTACTTC. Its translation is CASSSDISYEQYF.

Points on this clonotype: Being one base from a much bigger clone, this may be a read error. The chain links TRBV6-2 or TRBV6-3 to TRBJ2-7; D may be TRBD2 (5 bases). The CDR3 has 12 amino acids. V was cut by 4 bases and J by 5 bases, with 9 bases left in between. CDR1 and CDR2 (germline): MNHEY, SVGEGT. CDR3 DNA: TGTGCCAGCAGTTTCGAGGGCCACGAGCAGTACTTC. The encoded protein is CASSFEGHEQYF.

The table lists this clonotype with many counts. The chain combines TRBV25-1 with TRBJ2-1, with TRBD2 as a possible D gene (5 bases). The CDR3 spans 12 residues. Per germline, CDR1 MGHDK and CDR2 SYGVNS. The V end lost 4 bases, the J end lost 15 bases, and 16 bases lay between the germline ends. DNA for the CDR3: TGTGCCAGCAGTGGTCAGCGGTCCCCGCTGTTCTTC. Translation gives CASSGQRSPLFF.

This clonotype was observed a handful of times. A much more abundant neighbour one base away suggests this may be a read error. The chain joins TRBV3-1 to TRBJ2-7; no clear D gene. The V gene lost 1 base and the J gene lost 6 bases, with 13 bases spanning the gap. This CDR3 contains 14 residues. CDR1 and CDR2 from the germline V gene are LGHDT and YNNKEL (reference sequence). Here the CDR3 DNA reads TGTGCCAGCAGCCAAGGAGGTAGCTTCTGCGAGCAGTACTTC. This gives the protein CASSQGGSFCEQYF.